Listed below are T cell receptor beta chains from one sample, sequenced in a study of graft-versus-host responses after intestinal transplantation. Here immunoSEQ multiplex PCR was the method, and the copy in TCRdb shows in-frame clones only, minus some. The sample comprises about 19,000 clones, 35% to 40% of which are singletons, and 2% to 2.5% rests with the top ten. The sample in question was alloreactive CD4+ T cells from a mixed lymphocyte reaction culture, obtained before transplantation. These receptors all come from a human patient who was an organ donor for intestinal transplantation. The CDR3 runs from the conserved cysteine through the conserved F or W. The order of the fields is clone size, J gene, D gene, V gene, CDR3 length, CDR3 DNA, CDR3 protein. D genes are given only for firm matches. Rows give clone size only sometimes, using once, few, many, or a class for an expanded clone.

clone_size: -; j_call: TRBJ1-2; d_call: TRBD1; v_call: TRBV25-1; cdr3_length: 15; cdr3_nt: TGTGCCAGCAGTGAATCCCAGGGGGCGAACTATGGCTACACCTTC; cdr3_aa: CASSESQGANYGYTF
clone_size: -; j_call: TRBJ2-3; d_call: -; v_call: TRBV9; cdr3_length: 15; cdr3_nt: TGTGCCAGCAGCGTAGGGAGCAGTGGGGACGGTACGCAGTATTTT; cdr3_aa: CASSVGSSGDGTQYF
clone_size: once; j_call: TRBJ2-6; d_call: -; v_call: TRBV18; cdr3_length: 14; cdr3_nt: TGTGCCAGCTCACCGATCTCTGGGGCCAACGTCCTGACTTTC; cdr3_aa: CASSPISGANVLTF
clone_size: medium-sized; j_call: TRBJ1-4; d_call: TRBD1; v_call: TRBV4-2; cdr3_length: 15; cdr3_nt: TGTGCCAGCAGCCCGTCCGGGACAGCGGTGTCAAAACTGTTTTTT; cdr3_aa: CASSPSGTAVSKLFF
clone_size: -; j_call: TRBJ2-1; d_call: -; v_call: TRBV21-1; cdr3_length: 19; cdr3_nt: TGTGCCAGCAGCAAACCGAGGCGGCTAGCGGGAGGTGGGGGCAATGAGCAGTTCTTC; cdr3_aa: CASSKPRRLAGGGGNEQFF
clone_size: -; j_call: TRBJ2-3; d_call: -; v_call: TRBV6-5; cdr3_length: 12; cdr3_nt: TGTGCCAGCAGTGAGAGTGCCGATACGCAGTATTTT; cdr3_aa: CASSESADTQYF
clone_size: -; j_call: TRBJ2-6; d_call: TRBD2; v_call: TRBV18; cdr3_length: 16; cdr3_nt: TGTGCCAGCTCGAAACCCGGGGCGCGGGGGGCCAACGTCCTGATTTTC; cdr3_aa: CASSKPGARGANVLIF
clone_size: -; j_call: TRBJ2-3; d_call: TRBD1; v_call: TRBV5-1; cdr3_length: 13; cdr3_nt: TGCGCCAGCGGGGACAGAAGCACAGATACGCAGTATTTT; cdr3_aa: CASGDRSTDTQYF
clone_size: -; j_call: TRBJ1-6; d_call: TRBD1; v_call: TRBV10-1; cdr3_length: 16; cdr3_nt: TGCGCCAGCAGCAAGGACAGGGGTCTATTCAATTCACCCCTCCACTTT; cdr3_aa: CASSKDRGLFNSPLHF
clone_size: -; j_call: TRBJ2-1; d_call: -; v_call: TRBV4-3; cdr3_length: 17; cdr3_nt: TGCGCCAGCAGCCAAGCGGCTGTTAGCGAGATCTACAATGAGCAGTTCTTC; cdr3_aa: CASSQAAVSEIYNEQFF
clone_size: few; j_call: TRBJ1-1; d_call: -; v_call: TRBV7-2; cdr3_length: 12; cdr3_nt: TGTGCCAGCAGCTTAGCCGGCGAGCAGGCTTTCTTT; cdr3_aa: CASSLAGEQAFF
clone_size: -; j_call: TRBJ1-2; d_call: TRBD1; v_call: TRBV6-6; cdr3_length: 13; cdr3_nt: TGTGCCAGCACAGACAGGGGGAACTATGGCTACACCTTC; cdr3_aa: CASTDRGNYGYTF
clone_size: -; j_call: TRBJ2-1; d_call: -; v_call: TRBV6-6; cdr3_length: 15; cdr3_nt: TGTGCCAGCAGAAAGATAGACCACTCCTACAATGAGCAGTTCTTC; cdr3_aa: CASRKIDHSYNEQFF
clone_size: -; j_call: TRBJ2-7; d_call: TRBD1; v_call: TRBV5-5; cdr3_length: 14; cdr3_nt: TGTGCCAGCAGCTTGGGGGACAGGGTCGGCGAGCAGTACTTC; cdr3_aa: CASSLGDRVGEQYF
clone_size: few; j_call: TRBJ2-5; d_call: TRBD2; v_call: TRBV5-1; cdr3_length: 17; cdr3_nt: TGCGCCAGCAGCCGGGGACTAGCGGCAGGGTACCAAGAGACCCAGTACTTC; cdr3_aa: CASSRGLAAGYQETQYF
clone_size: few; j_call: TRBJ1-4; d_call: -; v_call: TRBV19; cdr3_length: 14; cdr3_nt: TGTGCCAGTAGGCGGGACGGAGCTAATGAAAAACTGTTTTTT; cdr3_aa: CASRRDGANEKLFF
clone_size: few; j_call: TRBJ2-1; d_call: TRBD2; v_call: TRBV19; cdr3_length: 15; cdr3_nt: TGTGCCAGTAGTATACTGGGACTAGCGGACAATGAGCAGTTCTTC; cdr3_aa: CASSILGLADNEQFF
clone_size: -; j_call: TRBJ2-5; d_call: TRBD2; v_call: TRBV28; cdr3_length: 18; cdr3_nt: TGTGCCAGCAGTTTAGGGGGCCTGGCGGGAGGGACCCAGGAGACCCAGTACTTC; cdr3_aa: CASSLGGLAGGTQETQYF
clone_size: -; j_call: TRBJ2-5; d_call: -; v_call: TRBV7-9; cdr3_length: 10; cdr3_nt: TGTGCCAGCAGCCCGGAGGCCCAGTACTTC; cdr3_aa: CASSPEAQYF
clone_size: -; j_call: TRBJ2-2; d_call: -; v_call: TRBV9; cdr3_length: 15; cdr3_nt: TGTGCCAGCAATCGCGTCGGTTGGAACACCGGGGAGCTGTTTTTT; cdr3_aa: CASNRVGWNTGELFF
clone_size: -; j_call: TRBJ2-5; d_call: -; v_call: TRBV7-8; cdr3_length: 15; cdr3_nt: TGTGCCAGCAGCTTAGGATTTGGCTACCAAGAGACCCAGTACTTC; cdr3_aa: CASSLGFGYQETQYF
clone_size: -; j_call: TRBJ2-1; d_call: -; v_call: TRBV4-1; cdr3_length: 15; cdr3_nt: TGTGCCAGCAGCCAAGGGGGTCCTCCCTACAATGAGCAGTTCTTC; cdr3_aa: CASSQGGPPYNEQFF
clone_size: -; j_call: TRBJ1-2; d_call: -; v_call: TRBV7-2; cdr3_length: 15; cdr3_nt: TGTGCCAGCAGCTTAGACAGACTCCCTATTTATGGCTACACCTTC; cdr3_aa: CASSLDRLPIYGYTF
clone_size: -; j_call: TRBJ2-2; d_call: TRBD1; v_call: TRBV10-3; cdr3_length: 13; cdr3_nt: TGTGCCACTCGGACAGGGGGCACCGGGGAGCTGTTTTTT; cdr3_aa: CATRTGGTGELFF
clone_size: -; j_call: TRBJ1-1; d_call: -; v_call: TRBV7-9; cdr3_length: 12; cdr3_nt: TGTGCCAGCAGCCGAGGGCACACTGAAGCTTTCTTT; cdr3_aa: CASSRGHTEAFF
clone_size: -; j_call: TRBJ1-4; d_call: TRBD1; v_call: TRBV2; cdr3_length: 15; cdr3_nt: TGTGCCAGCAGTTGGGGAGACAGGGGGAATGAAAAACTGTTTTTT; cdr3_aa: CASSWGDRGNEKLFF